This T cell receptor beta chain emerged from a study of T cell responses to AZD1222 COVID-19 vaccine. A word on this clone: What it recognizes is unknown.

In germline, CDR1 is KGHDR, CDR2 SFDVKD. V was cut by 7 bases and J by 0 bases, with 6 bases left in between. The CDR3 spans 13 residues. Profiled with immunoSEQ multiplex PCR; TCRdb holds only in-frame clones, not every one. The top ten hold 5.5% to 8% of the sample, which has 130,000 or so clones, roughly 93% seen once. Findings and caveats of the study: With two AZD1222 doses given, Spike-specific TCR breadth and depth both rose.

The chain couples TRBV24-1 to TRBJ1-5; no reliable D call. This receptor was identified in an adult in good health. The specimen was peripheral blood, collected on day 0 of AZD1222 vaccination. The CDR3 DNA reads as TGTGCCACCAGCCTACATAGCAATCAGCCCCAGCATTTT. This sequence encodes CATSLHSNQPQHF.